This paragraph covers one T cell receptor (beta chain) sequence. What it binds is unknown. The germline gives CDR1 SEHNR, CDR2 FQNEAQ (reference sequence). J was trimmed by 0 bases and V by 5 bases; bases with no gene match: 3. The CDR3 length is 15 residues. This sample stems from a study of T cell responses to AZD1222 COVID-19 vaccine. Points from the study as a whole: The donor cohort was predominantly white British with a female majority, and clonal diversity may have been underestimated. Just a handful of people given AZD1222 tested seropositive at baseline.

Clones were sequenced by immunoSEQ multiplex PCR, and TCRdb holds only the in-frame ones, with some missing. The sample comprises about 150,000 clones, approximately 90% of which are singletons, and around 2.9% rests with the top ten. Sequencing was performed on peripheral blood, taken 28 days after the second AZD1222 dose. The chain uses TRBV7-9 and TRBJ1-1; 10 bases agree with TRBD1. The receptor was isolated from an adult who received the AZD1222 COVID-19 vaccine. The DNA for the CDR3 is TGTGCCAGCAGCCCCGGGACAGGGGTGAACACTGAAGCTTTCTTT. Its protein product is CASSPGTGVNTEAFF.